The clone carrying this T cell receptor (beta chain) was found many times. Its antigen is unknown. This specimen belongs to a study of identical twins. Points from the study as a whole: Twin pairs' shared out-of-frame alpha sequences were enriched in low generation probability. There was more out-of-frame TCR alpha sharing in monozygotic twins than models estimated. Cross-sectional statistical analysis, not tracking of the same donors, underpinned the conclusions. Memory repertoires showed no such pattern, whereas abundant cord blood beta clonotypes carried fewer insertions.

TCRdb re-derived calls from the 5' RACE reads in MiXCR, one entry per CDR3 protein. The sample lists around 100,000 distinct CDR3 sequences, about 6.1% occurring once. Germline V gene data show CDR1 as SGHRS and CDR2 as YFSETQ. V was clipped by 0 bases and J by 6 bases, with 9 bases between them. This CDR3 comprises 14 residues. The receptor comes from a woman in her forties or fifties in good health. V and J are TRBV5-1 and TRBJ2-2; the D is unclear. Material for sequencing was memory T cells sorted from blood. This chain's CDR3 is CASSLERIPGELFF. Here the CDR3 DNA reads TGCGCCAGCAGCTTGGAGCGTATACCCGGGGAGCTGTTTTTT.